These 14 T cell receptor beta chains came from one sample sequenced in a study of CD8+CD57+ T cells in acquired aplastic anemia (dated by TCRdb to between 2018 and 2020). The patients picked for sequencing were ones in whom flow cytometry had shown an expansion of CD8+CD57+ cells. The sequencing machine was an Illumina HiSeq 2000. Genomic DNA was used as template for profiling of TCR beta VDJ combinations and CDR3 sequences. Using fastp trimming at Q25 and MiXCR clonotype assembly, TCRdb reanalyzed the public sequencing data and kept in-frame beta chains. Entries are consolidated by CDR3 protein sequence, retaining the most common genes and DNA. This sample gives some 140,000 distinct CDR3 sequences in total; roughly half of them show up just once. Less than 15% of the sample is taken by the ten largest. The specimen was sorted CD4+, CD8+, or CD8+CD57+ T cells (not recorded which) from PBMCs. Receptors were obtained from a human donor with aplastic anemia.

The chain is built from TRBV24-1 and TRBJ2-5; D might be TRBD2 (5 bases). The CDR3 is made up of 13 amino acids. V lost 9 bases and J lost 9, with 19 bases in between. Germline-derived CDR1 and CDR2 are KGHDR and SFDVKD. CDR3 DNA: TGTGCCACCGCCCACGGCGGGTACCGGGCCCAGTACTTC. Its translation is CATAHGGYRAQYF.

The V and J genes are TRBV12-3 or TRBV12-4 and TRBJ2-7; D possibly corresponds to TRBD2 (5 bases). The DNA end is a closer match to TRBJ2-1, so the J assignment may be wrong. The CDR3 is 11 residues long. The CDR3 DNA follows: TGTGCCAGCGGTTCTGCGGGTGAGCAGTTCTTC. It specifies CASGSAGEQFF.

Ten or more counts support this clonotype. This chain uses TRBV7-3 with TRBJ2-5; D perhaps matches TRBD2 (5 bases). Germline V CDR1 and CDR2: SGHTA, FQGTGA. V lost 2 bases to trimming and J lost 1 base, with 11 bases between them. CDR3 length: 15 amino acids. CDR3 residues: CASSLEYSAQETQYF. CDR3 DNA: TGTGCCAGCAGCTTAGAATATAGCGCCCAAGAGACCCAGTACTTC.

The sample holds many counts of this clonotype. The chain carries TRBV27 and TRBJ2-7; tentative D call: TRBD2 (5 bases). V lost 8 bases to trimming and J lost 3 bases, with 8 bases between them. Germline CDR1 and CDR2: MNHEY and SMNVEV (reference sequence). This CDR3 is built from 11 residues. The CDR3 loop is CASHEGYEQYF. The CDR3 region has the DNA TGTGCCAGCCATGAGGGCTACGAGCAGTACTTC.

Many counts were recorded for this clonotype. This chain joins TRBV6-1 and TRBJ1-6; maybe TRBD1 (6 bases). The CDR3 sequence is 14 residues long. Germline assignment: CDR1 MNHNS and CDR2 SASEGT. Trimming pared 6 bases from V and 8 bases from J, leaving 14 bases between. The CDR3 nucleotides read TGTGCCAGCAGCCCCCTGCCAGGGGATTCACCCCTCCACTTT. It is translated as CASSPLPGDSPLHF.

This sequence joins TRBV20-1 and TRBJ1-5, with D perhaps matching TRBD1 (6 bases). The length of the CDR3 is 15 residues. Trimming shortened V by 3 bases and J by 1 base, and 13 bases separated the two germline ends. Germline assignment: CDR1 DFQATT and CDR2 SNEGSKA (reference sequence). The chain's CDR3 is CSARWGAGSNQPQHF. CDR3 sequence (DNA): TGCAGTGCTAGGTGGGGGGCGGGGAGCAATCAGCCCCAGCATTTT.

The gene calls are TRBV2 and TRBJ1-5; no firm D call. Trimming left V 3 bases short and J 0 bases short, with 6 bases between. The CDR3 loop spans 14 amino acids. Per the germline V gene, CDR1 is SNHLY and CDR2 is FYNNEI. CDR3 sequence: CASSEMNSNQPQHF. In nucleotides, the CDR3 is TGTGCCAGCAGTGAGATGAATAGCAATCAGCCCCAGCATTTT.

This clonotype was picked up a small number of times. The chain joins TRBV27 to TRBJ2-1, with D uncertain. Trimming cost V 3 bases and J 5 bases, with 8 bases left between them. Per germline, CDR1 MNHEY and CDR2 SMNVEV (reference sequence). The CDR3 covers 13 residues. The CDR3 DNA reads TGTGCCAGCAGTTTCCGGATTGACAATGAGCAGTTCTTC. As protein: CASSFRIDNEQFF.

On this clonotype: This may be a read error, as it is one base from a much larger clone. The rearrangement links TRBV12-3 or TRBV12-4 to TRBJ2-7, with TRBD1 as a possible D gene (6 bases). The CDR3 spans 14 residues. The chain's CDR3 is CASTINRASYERYF. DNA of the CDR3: TGTGCCAGCACAATAAACAGGGCTTCCTACGAGCGGTACTTC.

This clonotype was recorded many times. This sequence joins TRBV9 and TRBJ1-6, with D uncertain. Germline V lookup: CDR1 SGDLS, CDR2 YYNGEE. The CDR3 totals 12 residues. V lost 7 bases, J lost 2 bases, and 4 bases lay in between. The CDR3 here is CASGAYNSPLHF. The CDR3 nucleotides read TGTGCCAGCGGAGCCTATAATTCACCCCTCCACTTT.

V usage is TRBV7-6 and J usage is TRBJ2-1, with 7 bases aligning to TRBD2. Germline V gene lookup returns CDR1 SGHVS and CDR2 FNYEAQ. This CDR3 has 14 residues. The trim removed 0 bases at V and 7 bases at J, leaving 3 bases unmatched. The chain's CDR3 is CASSLAAGVNEQFF. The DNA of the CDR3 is TGTGCCAGCAGCTTAGCTGCGGGGGTTAATGAGCAGTTCTTC.

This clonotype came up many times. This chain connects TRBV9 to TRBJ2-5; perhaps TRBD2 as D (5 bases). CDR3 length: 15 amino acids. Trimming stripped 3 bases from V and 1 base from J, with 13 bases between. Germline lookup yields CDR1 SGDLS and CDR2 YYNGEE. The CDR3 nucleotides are TGTGCCAGCAGCGCATCCGGGGTTCCCCAAGAGACCCAGTACTTC. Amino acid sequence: CASSASGVPQETQYF.

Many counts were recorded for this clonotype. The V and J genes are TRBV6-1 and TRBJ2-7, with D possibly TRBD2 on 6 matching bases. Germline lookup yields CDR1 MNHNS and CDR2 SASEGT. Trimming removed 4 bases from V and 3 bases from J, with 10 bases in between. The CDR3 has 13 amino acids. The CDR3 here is CASSAGEVYEQYF. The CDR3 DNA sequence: TGTGCCAGCAGTGCGGGGGAGGTCTACGAGCAGTACTTC.

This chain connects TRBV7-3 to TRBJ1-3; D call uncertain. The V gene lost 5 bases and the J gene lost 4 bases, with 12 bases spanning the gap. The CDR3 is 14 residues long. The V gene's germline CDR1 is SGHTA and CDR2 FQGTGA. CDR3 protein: CASSPGPGGNTIYF. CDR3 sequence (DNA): TGTGCCAGCAGCCCAGGACCCGGCGGAAACACCATATATTTT. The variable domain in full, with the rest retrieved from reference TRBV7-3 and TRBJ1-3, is GAGVSQTPSNKVTEKGKYVELRCDPISGHTALYWYRQSLGQGPEFLIYFQGTGAADDSGLPNDRFFAVRPEGSVSTLKIQRTERGDSAVYLCASSPGPGGNTIYFGEGSWLTVV.